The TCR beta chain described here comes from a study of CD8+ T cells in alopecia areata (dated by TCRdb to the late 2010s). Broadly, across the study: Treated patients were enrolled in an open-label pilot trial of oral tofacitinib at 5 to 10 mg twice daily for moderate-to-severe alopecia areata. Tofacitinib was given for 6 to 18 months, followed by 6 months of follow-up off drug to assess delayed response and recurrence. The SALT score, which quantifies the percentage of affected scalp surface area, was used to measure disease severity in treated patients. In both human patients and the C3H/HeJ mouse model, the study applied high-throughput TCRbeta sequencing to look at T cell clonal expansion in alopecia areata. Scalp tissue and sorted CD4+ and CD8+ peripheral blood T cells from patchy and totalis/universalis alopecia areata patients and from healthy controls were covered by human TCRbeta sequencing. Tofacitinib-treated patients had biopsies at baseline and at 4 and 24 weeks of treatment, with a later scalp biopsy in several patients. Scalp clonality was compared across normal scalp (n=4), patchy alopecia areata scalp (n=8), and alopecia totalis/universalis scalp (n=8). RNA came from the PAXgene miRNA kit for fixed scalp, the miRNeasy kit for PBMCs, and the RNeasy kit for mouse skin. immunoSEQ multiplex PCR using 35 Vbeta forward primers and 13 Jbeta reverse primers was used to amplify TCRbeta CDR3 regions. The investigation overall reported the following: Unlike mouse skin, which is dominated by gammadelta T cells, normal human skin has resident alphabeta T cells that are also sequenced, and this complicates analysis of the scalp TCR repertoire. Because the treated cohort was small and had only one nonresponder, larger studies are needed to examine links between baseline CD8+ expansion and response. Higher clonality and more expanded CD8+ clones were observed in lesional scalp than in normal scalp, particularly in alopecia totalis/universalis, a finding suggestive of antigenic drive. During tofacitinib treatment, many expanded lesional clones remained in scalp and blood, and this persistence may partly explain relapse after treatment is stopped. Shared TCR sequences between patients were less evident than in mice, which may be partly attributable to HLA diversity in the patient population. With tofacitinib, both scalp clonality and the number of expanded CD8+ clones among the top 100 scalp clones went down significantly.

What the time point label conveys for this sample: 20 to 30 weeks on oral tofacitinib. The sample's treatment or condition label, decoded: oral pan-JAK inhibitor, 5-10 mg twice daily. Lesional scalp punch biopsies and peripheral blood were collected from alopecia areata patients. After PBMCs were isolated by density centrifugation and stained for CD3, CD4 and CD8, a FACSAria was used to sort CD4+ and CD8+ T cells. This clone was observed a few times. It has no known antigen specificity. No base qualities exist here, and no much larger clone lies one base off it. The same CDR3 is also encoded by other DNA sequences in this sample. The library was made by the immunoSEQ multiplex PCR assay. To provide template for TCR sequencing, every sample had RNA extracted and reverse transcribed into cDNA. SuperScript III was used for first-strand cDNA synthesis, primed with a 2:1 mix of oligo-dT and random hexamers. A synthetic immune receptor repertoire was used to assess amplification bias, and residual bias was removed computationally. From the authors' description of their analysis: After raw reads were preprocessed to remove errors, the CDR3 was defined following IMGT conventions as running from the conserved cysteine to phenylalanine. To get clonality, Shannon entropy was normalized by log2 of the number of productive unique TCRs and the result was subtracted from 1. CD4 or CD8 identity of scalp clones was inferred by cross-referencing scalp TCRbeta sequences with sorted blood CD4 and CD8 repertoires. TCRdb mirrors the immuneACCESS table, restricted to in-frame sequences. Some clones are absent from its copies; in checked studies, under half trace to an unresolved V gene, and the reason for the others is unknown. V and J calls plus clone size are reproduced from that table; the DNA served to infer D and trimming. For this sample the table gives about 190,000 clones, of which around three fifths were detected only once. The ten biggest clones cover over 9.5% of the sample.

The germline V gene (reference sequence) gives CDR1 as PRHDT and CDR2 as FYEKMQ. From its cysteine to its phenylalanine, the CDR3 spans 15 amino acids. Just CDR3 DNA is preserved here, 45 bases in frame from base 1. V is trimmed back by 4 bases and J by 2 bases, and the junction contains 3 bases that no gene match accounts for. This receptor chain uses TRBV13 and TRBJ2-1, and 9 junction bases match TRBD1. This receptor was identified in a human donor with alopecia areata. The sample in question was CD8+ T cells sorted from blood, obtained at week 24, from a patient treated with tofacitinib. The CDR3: CASSSTGGAYNEQFF. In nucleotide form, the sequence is TGTGCCAGCAGCTCCACAGGGGGCGCCTACAATGAGCAGTTCTTC.